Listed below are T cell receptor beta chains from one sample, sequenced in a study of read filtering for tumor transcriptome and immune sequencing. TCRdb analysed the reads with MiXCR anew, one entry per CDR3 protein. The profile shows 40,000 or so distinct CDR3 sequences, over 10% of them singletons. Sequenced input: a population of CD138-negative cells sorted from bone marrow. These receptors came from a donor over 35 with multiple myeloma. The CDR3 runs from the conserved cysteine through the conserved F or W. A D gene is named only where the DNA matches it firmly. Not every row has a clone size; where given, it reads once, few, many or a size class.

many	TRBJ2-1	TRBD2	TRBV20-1	CSARDAGVGNEQFF	TGCAGTGCTAGAGATGCGGGAGTAGGAAATGAGCAGTTCTTC
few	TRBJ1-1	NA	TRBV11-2	CASSLLGGTQAFF	TGTGCCAGCAGCTTATTGGGTGGGACCCAAGCTTTCTTT
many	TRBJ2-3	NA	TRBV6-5	CASQVAYTQYF	TGTGCCAGCCAGGTCGCGTATACGCAGTATTTT
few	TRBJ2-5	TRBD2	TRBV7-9	CASSLGLAGETPHF	TGTGCCAGCAGCTTAGGACTAGCGGGAGAGACCCCACACTTC
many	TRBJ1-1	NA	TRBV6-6	CASSYLENTEAFF	TGTGCCAGCAGTTACTTGGAAAACACTGAAGCTTTCTTT
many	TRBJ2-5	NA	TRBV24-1	CATSEAGVGETQYF	TGTGCCACCAGTGAAGCAGGGGTCGGAGAGACCCAGTACTTC
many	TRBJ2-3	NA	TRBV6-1	CAIEVRMAGRTDTQYF	TGTGCGATAGAAGTCCGTATGGCGGGCCGCACAGATACGCAGTATTTT
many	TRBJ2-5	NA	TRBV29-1	CSFQALSETQYF	TGCAGCTTCCAAGCACTTAGTGAGACCCAGTACTTC
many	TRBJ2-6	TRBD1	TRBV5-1	CASSFGQVSGANVLTF	TGCGCCAGCAGCTTTGGACAGGTCTCTGGGGCCAACGTCCTGACTTTC
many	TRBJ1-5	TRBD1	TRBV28	CASSRSRGQGNQPQHF	TGTGCCAGCAGTCGATCTAGGGGACAGGGCAATCAGCCCCAGCATTTT
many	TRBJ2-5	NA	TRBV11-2	CASTLRGQETQYF	TGTGCCAGCACCCTAAGGGGGCAAGAGACCCAGTACTTC
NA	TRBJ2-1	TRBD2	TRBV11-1	CASSSVTSGYNEQFF	TGTGCCAGCAGCTCAGTTACTAGCGGATACAATGAGCAGTTCTTC
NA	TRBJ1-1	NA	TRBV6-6	CASSHPGGSAEAFF	TGTGCCAGCAGTCACCCTGGGGGGAGTGCTGAAGCTTTCTTT
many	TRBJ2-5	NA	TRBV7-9	CASSLRLAPETQYF	TGTGCCAGCAGCCTACGCCTGGCTCCGGAGACCCAGTACTTC
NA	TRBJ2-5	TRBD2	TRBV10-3	CAISESSGRAQEETQYF	TGTGCCATCAGTGAGTCTAGCGGGAGGGCCCAAGAAGAGACCCAGTACTTC
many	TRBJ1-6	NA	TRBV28	CASSSSGPSSYNSPLHF	TGTGCCAGCAGTTCCTCGGGCCCCAGCTCCTATAATTCACCCCTCCACTTT
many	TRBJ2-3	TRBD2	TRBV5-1	CASSTGRGGSTDTQYF	TGCGCCAGCAGCACAGGCCGCGGGGGAAGCACAGATACGCAGTATTTT
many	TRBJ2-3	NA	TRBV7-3	CASSQWGSGTSTDTQYF	TGTGCCAGCAGCCAATGGGGGTCGGGAACTAGCACAGATACGCAGTATTTT
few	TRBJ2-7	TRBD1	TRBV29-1	CGVASQGGTYEQYF	TGCGGCGTTGCCTCACAGGGGGGAACCTACGAGCAGTACTTC
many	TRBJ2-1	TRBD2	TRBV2	CATTGTRLYNEQFF	TGTGCCACCACCGGGACTAGGTTATACAATGAGCAGTTCTTC
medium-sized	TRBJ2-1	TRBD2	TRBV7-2	CASSLGLAGDNEQFF	TGTGCCAGCAGCTTAGGGCTAGCGGGAGACAATGAGCAGTTCTTC
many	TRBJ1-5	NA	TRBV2	CASSAGSNQPQHF	TGTGCCAGCAGTGCAGGTAGCAATCAGCCCCAGCATTTT
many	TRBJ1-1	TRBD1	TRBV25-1	CASREGTENTEAFF	TGTGCCAGCAGAGAAGGGACAGAGAACACTGAAGCTTTCTTT
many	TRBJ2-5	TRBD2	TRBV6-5	CASKLAGGSETQYF	TGTGCCAGCAAACTAGCGGGAGGGTCAGAGACCCAGTACTTC
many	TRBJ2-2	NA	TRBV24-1	CATSRGSRGGELFF	TGTGCCACCAGTCGAGGCAGTCGGGGCGGGGAGCTGTTTTTT
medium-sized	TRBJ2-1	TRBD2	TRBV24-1	CATSWREVGEQFF	TGTGCCACCTCGTGGCGGGAGGTAGGTGAGCAGTTCTTC
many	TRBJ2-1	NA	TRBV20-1	CSAIDLAHAYNEQFF	TGCAGTGCTATCGATTTAGCGCATGCCTACAATGAGCAGTTCTTC
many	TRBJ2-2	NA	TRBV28	CASSPPRGQGRAGELFF	TGTGCCAGCAGTCCCCCCCGGGGTCAAGGTCGCGCCGGGGAGCTGTTTTTT
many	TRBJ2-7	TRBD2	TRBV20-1	CSAIGGAGVRSYEQYF	TGCAGTGCTATTGGTGGAGCGGGAGTTCGCTCCTACGAGCAGTACTTC
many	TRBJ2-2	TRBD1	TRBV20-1	CSANPTGVGTGELFF	TGCAGTGCTAATCCGACAGGGGTTGGCACCGGGGAGCTGTTTTTT
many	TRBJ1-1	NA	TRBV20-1	CSARAIRVLKNTEAFF	TGCAGTGCTAGAGCTATCAGGGTATTGAAGAACACTGAAGCTTTCTTT
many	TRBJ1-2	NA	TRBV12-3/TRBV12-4	CASSLRKGVYGYTF	TGTGCCAGCAGTTTACGGAAGGGCGTCTATGGCTACACCTTC
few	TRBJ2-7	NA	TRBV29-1	CSVEARSGEQQYF	TGCAGCGTTGAAGCCAGGTCGGGGGAGCAGCAGTACTTC
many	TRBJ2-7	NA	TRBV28	CASKFTGSSYEQYF	TGTGCCAGCAAGTTTACAGGGAGCTCCTACGAGCAGTACTTC
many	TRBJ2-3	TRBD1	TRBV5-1	CASSLGQGADATDTQYF	TGCGCCAGCAGCTTGGGACAGGGGGCGGATGCCACAGATACGCAGTATTTT
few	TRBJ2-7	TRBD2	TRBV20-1	CSGGDSGSLVPYEQYF	TGCAGTGGGGGAGATAGCGGGAGTCTGGTGCCCTACGAGCAGTACTTC
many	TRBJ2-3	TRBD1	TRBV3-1	CASSRGQGARTDTQYF	TGTGCCAGCAGCCGGGGACAGGGGGCAAGGACAGATACGCAGTATTTT
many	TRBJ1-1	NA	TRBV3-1	CASNGRGGTEAFF	TGTGCCAGCAACGGACGAGGGGGCACTGAAGCTTTCTTT
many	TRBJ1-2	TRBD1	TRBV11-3	CASSSPGQGYYGYTF	TGTGCCAGCAGCTCACCGGGACAGGGGTACTATGGCTACACCTTC
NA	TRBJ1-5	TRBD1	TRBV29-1	CSVGDRVGQPQHF	TGCAGCGTGGGGGACAGGGTAGGTCAGCCCCAGCATTTT
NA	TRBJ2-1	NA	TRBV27	CASRVVSSAYNEQFF	TGTGCCAGCAGGGTCGTCTCGAGCGCCTACAATGAGCAGTTCTTC
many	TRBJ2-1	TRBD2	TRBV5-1	CASSLASGRAAYEQFF	TGCGCCAGCAGCTTGGCCAGCGGGAGGGCCGCATATGAGCAGTTCTTC
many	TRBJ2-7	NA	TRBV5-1	CASSLDGVSYEQYF	TGCGCCAGCAGCTTGGACGGGGTTTCCTACGAGCAGTACTTC
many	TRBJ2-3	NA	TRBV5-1	CASGEETYTQYF	TGCGCCAGCGGCGAAGAGACATATACGCAGTATTTT
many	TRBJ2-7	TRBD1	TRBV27	CASSPGQGLNEQYF	TGTGCCAGCAGTCCCGGACAGGGTTTAAACGAGCAGTACTTC
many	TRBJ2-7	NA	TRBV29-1	CSVGPRLSYEQYF	TGCAGCGTTGGTCCCAGATTATCGTACGAGCAGTACTTC
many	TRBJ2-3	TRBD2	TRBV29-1	CSVEGTSGSTDTQYF	TGCAGCGTTGAGGGTACTAGCGGAAGCACAGATACGCAGTATTTT
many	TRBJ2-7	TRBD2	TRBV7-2	CASSMTSSAYEQYF	TGTGCCAGCAGCATGACTAGCTCCGCCTACGAGCAGTACTTC
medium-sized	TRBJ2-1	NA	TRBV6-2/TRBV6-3	CASSYQAVSYNEQFF	TGTGCCAGCAGTTATCAGGCCGTCTCCTACAATGAGCAGTTCTTC
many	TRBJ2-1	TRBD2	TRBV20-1	CSAPQSGSYYNEQFF	TGCAGTGCCCCGCAGAGCGGGAGTTACTACAATGAGCAGTTCTTC